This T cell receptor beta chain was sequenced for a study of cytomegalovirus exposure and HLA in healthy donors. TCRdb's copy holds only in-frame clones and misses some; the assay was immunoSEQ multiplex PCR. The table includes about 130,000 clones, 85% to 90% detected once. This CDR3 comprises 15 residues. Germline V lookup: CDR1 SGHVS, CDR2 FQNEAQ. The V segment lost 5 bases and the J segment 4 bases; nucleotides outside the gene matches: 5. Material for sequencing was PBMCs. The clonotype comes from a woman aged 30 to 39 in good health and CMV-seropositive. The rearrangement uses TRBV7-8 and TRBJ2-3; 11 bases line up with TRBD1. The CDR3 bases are TGTGCCAGCAGCCTCCGGGACAGGGGGGCAGATACGCAGTATTTT. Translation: CASSLRDRGADTQYF.